One and the same sample provided the 9 T cell receptor beta chains below, sequenced in a study of T-cell reconstitution after alpha-beta-depleted transplantation in children. Unique molecular identifiers were incorporated during preparation of the TCRbeta library. Via MiXCR, TCRdb re-called the PCR reads, giving one row per CDR3 protein. The sample comprises about 490,000 distinct CDR3 sequences, about 10% of which are singletons, and around 2% rests with the top ten. Sequenced material: PBMCs, taken before TCRalphabeta/CD19-depleted stem cell transplant. All receptors come from a child younger than 10 with inherited bone marrow failure, due to receive a stem cell transplant.

This clonotype was picked up many times. The chain is built from TRBV25-1 and TRBJ2-6; D is unclear. CDR1 and CDR2 from the germline V gene are MGHDK and SYGVNS. The CDR3 has 16 amino acids. Trimming left V 1 base short and J 0 bases short, with 7 bases between. CDR3 nucleotides: TGTGCCAGCAGTGAATCGACTGTCTCTGGGGCCAACGTCCTGACTTTC. Translated: CASSESTVSGANVLTF. Full variable domain (missing parts from reference TRBV25-1 and TRBJ2-6): EADIYQTPRYLVIGTGKKITLECSQTMGHDKMYWYQQDPGMELHLIHYSYGVNSTEKGDLSSESTVSRIRTEHFPLTLESARPSHTSQYLCASSESTVSGANVLTFGAGSRLTVL.

This clonotype has at least ten counts. The chain uses TRBV10-3 and TRBJ2-1, with D possibly being TRBD2 (5 bases). The CDR3 loop spans 15 amino acids. The V end lost 4 bases, the J end lost 0 bases, and 10 bases lay between the germline ends. Germline CDR1 ENHRY, CDR2 SYGVKD. The CDR3 reads CAISALTSSYNEQFF. DNA of the CDR3: TGTGCCATCAGTGCGCTCACTAGCTCCTACAATGAGCAGTTCTTC.

This clonotype was seen only a few times. The chain recombines TRBV7-2 with TRBJ2-3; 9 nucleotides align to TRBD2. V gave up 2 bases and J gave up 4 bases; unmatched junction bases: 10. Looked up from germline, CDR1 is SGHTA and CDR2 is FQGNSA. This CDR3 has 17 amino acids. The CDR3 sequence is CASSLLGGGGSADTQYF. As DNA, the CDR3 is TGTGCCAGCAGCTTACTCGGCGGGGGGGGGTCAGCAGATACGCAGTATTTT.

The sample holds a few counts of this clonotype. The V gene is TRBV12-3 or TRBV12-4, the J gene TRBJ2-7; D perhaps matches TRBD1 (6 bases). Deletions cut 3 bases from V and 2 bases from J, with 14 bases between. This CDR3 is 15 amino acids long. CDR3 sequence (DNA): TGTGCCAGCAGTTTCATACCGGGGACAACCTACGAGCAGTACTTC. This codes for CASSFIPGTTYEQYF.

This chain connects TRBV20-1 to TRBJ2-1; D may be TRBD2 (6 bases). There are 14 residues in the CDR3. V was pared by 0 bases and J by 9 bases, with 15 bases between. Germline V gives CDR1 DFQATT, CDR2 SNEGSKA (reference sequence). CDR3 sequence reads: CSARDPPRAGEQFF. For the CDR3, the DNA is TGCAGTGCTAGAGATCCCCCTAGAGCGGGTGAGCAGTTCTTC.

The genes are TRBV24-1 and TRBJ2-7; no reliable D call. Trimming removed 0 bases from V and 7 bases from J, with 6 bases in between. The CDR3 has 12 amino acids. CDR1 and CDR2 from the germline V gene are KGHDR and SFDVKD. CDR3 loop: CATSDLLGEQYF. DNA of the CDR3: TGTGCCACCAGTGATTTGCTTGGTGAGCAGTACTTC.

This clonotype was counted ten times or more. The chain couples TRBV5-1 to TRBJ2-7; D is perhaps TRBD2 (6 bases). Germline CDR1 is SGHRS and CDR2 is YFSETQ. Trimming pared 2 bases from V and 2 bases from J, leaving 14 bases between. CDR3 length equals 15 residues. The CDR3 sequence: CASSLLFGGTYEQYF. Here the CDR3 DNA reads TGCGCCAGCAGCTTATTATTCGGGGGAACCTACGAGCAGTACTTC.

This clonotype was counted ten times or more. Here the CDR3 reads CSARTGRLYGYTF. Written as DNA, the CDR3 is TGCAGTGCCCGGACAGGGCGACTCTATGGCTACACCTTC. V gene TRBV20-1 combines with J gene TRBJ1-2; 8 nucleotides line up with TRBD1. Trimming cost V 6 bases and J 4 bases; bases outside gene matches: 7. The CDR3 has 13 residues. CDR1 and CDR2 (germline): DFQATT, SNEGSKA (reference sequence).

At least ten counts were recorded for this clonotype. The chain is built from TRBV9 and TRBJ2-5, with a tentative D call TRBD1 (6 bases). CDR1 and CDR2 from the germline V gene are SGDLS and YYNGEE. The CDR3 runs 18 residues. Trimming took 4 bases from V and 1 from J, leaving 23 bases between them. CDR3 protein: CASSFGDGTRAFQETQYF. In DNA form, the CDR3 reads TGTGCCAGCAGCTTCGGGGATGGGACAAGAGCCTTCCAAGAGACCCAGTACTTC.